This TCR beta chain was observed in a study of OX40 agonist ivuxolimab in advanced cancers. In the study overall: Mean age approximately 66 years, range roughly 20 to 85; about 81% male. Partial responses, seen in three patients, involved one hepatocellular carcinoma and two cutaneous melanomas.

If patients had autoimmune disease history or systemic immunosuppression, they were excluded. Using immunoSEQ multiplex PCR, the repertoire was profiled, and TCRdb retains in-frame clones only, with some absent. The sample yields approximately 76,000 clones, roughly 90% seen once. CDR1 SGDLS and CDR2 YYNGEE come from the germline V gene. The junction had 10 bases not matched to a gene; V was cut back by 0 bases and J by 4 bases. This CDR3 contains 17 residues. As regards this clone: Its specificity is not known.

The study's findings and limits: Patients with a partial response at 0.1-3.0 mg/kg had among the lowest clonal expansion.

The sequencing here drew on CD4+ or CD8+ T cells sorted from blood, taken in a trial of the OX40 agonist ivuxolimab. The sequence was collected from an adult with an advanced solid tumor such as melanoma, head and neck, liver or kidney cancer. This rearrangement joins TRBV9 to TRBJ2-5; 9 positions agree with TRBD1. CDR3: CASSVELGTGLTETQYF. The CDR3, as DNA: TGTGCCAGCAGCGTAGAGCTCGGGACAGGGCTTACAGAGACCCAGTACTTC. Drawing the rest from reference TRBV9 and TRBJ2-5, the complete variable domain is DSGVTQTPKHLITATGQRVTLRCSPRSGDLSVYWYQQSLDQGLQFLIQYYNGEERAKGNILERFSAQQFPDLHSELNLSSLELGDSALYFCASSVELGTGLTETQYFGPGTRLLVL.